The entry that follows covers one TCR beta chain sequence. The clone's antigen remains unknown. No base qualities exist here, and no much larger clone lies one base off it. The sample belongs to a study of blood T cell repertoires in COVID-19 (TCRdb year 2020). For the wider study: Samples from collaborators originated in the United States, Italy and Spain and spanned both the acute and convalescent phases of COVID-19. A de-identified subject ID, COVID-19 status, age in years and sex were almost always included in the sample metadata. HLA class I and class II types, where available, came from metadata supplied by the sample provider rather than from assay-based typing. Subjects who had been exposed to COVID-19, were actively infected with it, or had recovered from it provided the deeply sampled blood TCRbeta repertoires that made up the dataset. The samples were drawn from the first 160 participants of the ongoing ImmuneRACE study and from over 950 subjects provided by 6 global collaborators. The repertoires were released in a freely available public database meant as a resource for research on the immune response to SARS-CoV-2. The material from the prospective study consisted of cDNA or gDNA derived from T cells, B-cell-depleted T cells, or PBMCs.

General findings and caveats noted by the study authors: How much clinical and demographic metadata was included differed by source and by participant, and the metadata was provided uncurated.

Including cysteine and phenylalanine, the CDR3 has 15 amino acids. Kept here is only the CDR3 DNA, which spans 45 bases and is read in frame from base 1. The germline V gene (reference sequence) yields SEHNR for CDR1 and FQNEAQ for CDR2. V sheds 5 bases and J sheds 0 bases, leaving 12 bases between their ends. In Seattle, one collaborating source enrolled patients while the infection was active and tracked those patients longitudinally over the course of disease. Each collaborating institution followed its own protocols to collect whole blood in K2EDTA tubes. For TCRbeta analysis, collaborators shipped samples in one of three forms: frozen whole blood, isolated PBMCs, or DNA extracted from either of those sample types. TCRbeta CDR3 regions were amplified from genomic DNA using the immunoSEQ Assay, a bias-controlled multiplex PCR. As for the original processing: The number of nucleated cells in each sample was estimated from the amplification of reference gene primers within the assay. Sequence reads were collapsed and filtered to measure the absolute abundance of every unique TCRbeta CDR3 rearrangement. Productive Simpson clonality was computed per sample as the square root of Simpson's diversity index over productive rearrangements. TCRdb retrieved this table from immuneACCESS and kept in-frame rearrangements only. Not all clones are present; in checked studies, unresolved V genes account for under half, and no reason is known for the remainder. The V and J calls and clone size are taken from that table; D and trimming were inferred from the DNA. The sample has around 190,000 clones on record, roughly four fifths of them singletons. About 8.3% of the sample goes to the ten largest clones.

Sequencing was performed on peripheral blood. The sequence links TRBV7-9 to TRBJ2-3; a tentative D call is TRBD2 (5 bases match). The TCR originated in a woman between 70 and 85 years old with COVID-19, enrolled during active disease. The CDR3: CASSPGAGSTDTQYF. DNA sequence: TGTGCCAGCAGCCCCGGCGCGGGTAGCACAGATACGCAGTATTTT.